These 16 T cell receptor beta chains share one sample of origin, sequenced in a study of cytomegalovirus exposure and HLA in healthy donors. Profiled with immunoSEQ multiplex PCR; TCRdb holds only in-frame clones, not every one. The sample yields about 360,000 clones, roughly 90% seen once. What was sequenced was PBMCs. The receptor source for this set is a woman between 18 and 29 years old in good health and CMV-seronegative.

This clone was detected once. V is TRBV27 and J is TRBJ2-5; D unclear. Germline CDR1 reads MNHEY; CDR2 reads SMNVEV (reference sequence). The V gene lost 4 bases and the J gene lost 0 bases, with 6 bases spanning the gap. CDR3 size: 13 residues. The CDR3 sequence: CASSYKYQETQYF. In nucleotides, the CDR3 is TGTGCCAGCAGTTACAAGTACCAAGAGACCCAGTACTTC.

CDR3 nucleotide sequence: TGTGCCAGCAGTTACCCGAGGGCTCCCGAAGCTTTCTTT. Encoded protein: CASSYPRAPEAFF. The chain recombines TRBV6-6 with TRBJ1-1; D not certain. V shed 2 bases and J shed 8 bases, with 12 bases lying between them. CDR3 length equals 13 residues. Germline-derived CDR1 and CDR2 are MNHNY and SVGAGI (reference sequence).

This clone was detected once. V and J are TRBV5-6 and TRBJ1-5, with D unresolved. The V end was cut by 3 bases, the J end by 7 bases, with 17 bases between. CDR1 SGHDT and CDR2 YYEEEE come from the germline V gene. The CDR3 loop spans 15 amino acids. DNA of the CDR3: TGTGCCAGCAGCTGGACTACTTTGGACGGGCAGCCCCAGCATTTT. Translated, it gives CASSWTTLDGQPQHF.

This chain connects TRBV27 to TRBJ1-4; D call uncertain. CDR3 size: 14 residues. The V gene's germline CDR1 is MNHEY and CDR2 SMNVEV (reference sequence). Trimming removed 4 bases at V and 5 bases at J, with 11 bases between. For the CDR3, the DNA is TGTGCCAGCAGTTATGCGGGGTCGAATGAAAAACTGTTTTTT. This gives the protein CASSYAGSNEKLFF.

This clone occurred a few times. V gene TRBV6-4 combines with J gene TRBJ2-7; possible D gene TRBD1, 6 bases. Trimming removed 0 bases at V and 7 bases at J, with 16 bases between. CDR1 and CDR2 (germline): MRHNA, SNTAGT. The CDR3 is made up of 15 amino acids. CDR3 region: CASSDSVAGVEEQYF. The DNA for the CDR3 is TGTGCCAGCAGTGACTCGGTGGCAGGGGTGGAGGAGCAGTACTTC.

A single count supports this clone. The rearrangement joins TRBV6-5 to TRBJ2-1, with 15 bases fitting TRBD2. CDR1 is MNHEY, CDR2 SVGAGI, per germline. CDR3 length equals 15 residues. The ends lost 2 bases at V and 9 bases at J; junction bases unmatched: 2. The DNA of the CDR3 is TGTGCCAGCAGTTACCTGGGACTAGCGGGAGGTGAGCAGTTCTTC. It codes for CASSYLGLAGGEQFF.

This chain uses TRBV29-1 with TRBJ2-1; 7 nucleotides agree with TRBD1. The germline V gene has CDR1 SQVTM and CDR2 ANQGSEA. V lost 7 bases, J lost 0 bases, and 3 bases stayed unmatched. The CDR3 length is 13 residues. This CDR3 reads CSAGQVSYNEQFF. The CDR3 region has the DNA TGCAGCGCCGGACAGGTCTCCTACAATGAGCAGTTCTTC.

The chain couples TRBV11-2 to TRBJ2-7; 10 bases are shared with TRBD1. Germline lookup yields CDR1 SGHAT and CDR2 FQNNGV. V gave up 4 bases and J gave up 2 bases; unmatched junction bases: 2. There are 14 residues in the CDR3. The CDR3 region is CASSSGQGTYEQYF. CDR3 coding DNA: TGTGCCAGCAGCTCGGGACAGGGGACCTACGAGCAGTACTTC.

The rearrangement joins TRBV5-1 to TRBJ1-1; D is possibly TRBD1 (5 bases). Germline V gene lookup returns CDR1 SGHRS and CDR2 YFSETQ. There are 13 residues in the CDR3. Trimming left V 1 base short and J 6 bases short, with 10 bases between. This CDR3 is CASSLRAGAEAFF. As DNA, the CDR3 is TGCGCCAGCAGCTTGAGAGCGGGGGCTGAAGCTTTCTTT. Together with reference TRBV5-1 and TRBJ1-1, the CDR3 gives the full variable domain: KAGVTQTPRYLIKTRGQQVTLSCSPISGHRSVSWYQQTPGQGLQFLFEYFSETQRNKGNFPGRFSGRQFSNSRSEMNVSTLELGDSALYLCASSLRAGAEAFFGQGTRLTVV.

The chain uses TRBV19 and TRBJ2-2; 11 positions match TRBD1. The CDR3 is 18 residues long. Germline V gene lookup returns CDR1 LNHDA and CDR2 SQIVND (reference sequence). With 3 bases clipped from V and 4 bases from J, the junction kept 10 bases outside the gene matches. The CDR3 spells CASSILNRGTGGTGELFF. The CDR3 bases are TGTGCCAGTAGTATCCTCAATCGGGGGACAGGGGGCACCGGGGAGCTGTTTTTT. The full variable domain, with the rest looked up from reference TRBV19 and TRBJ2-2, is DGGITQSPKYLFRKEGQNVTLSCEQNLNHDAMYWYRQDPGQGLRLIYYSQIVNDFQKGDIAEGYSVSREKKESFPLTVTSAQKNPTAFYLCASSILNRGTGGTGELFFGEGSRLTVL.

This clone has a handful of counts. The chain joins TRBV11-2 to TRBJ1-5; possible D gene TRBD1, 5 bases. CDR1 is SGHAT, CDR2 FQNNGV, per germline. The CDR3 is 13 amino acids. V shed 1 base and J shed 7 bases, with 8 bases lying between them. CDR3 region: CASSLGRGQPQHF. Written as DNA, the CDR3 is TGTGCCAGCAGCTTAGGTAGGGGACAGCCCCAGCATTTT.

The chain has TRBV2 and TRBJ2-7; TRBD2 matches at 12 bases. The CDR3 is made up of 15 amino acids. The junction had 0 bases not matched to a gene; V was cut back by 2 bases and J by 1 base. Germline CDR1 and CDR2: SNHLY and FYNNEI. CDR3 DNA sequence: TGTGCCAGCAGTGAACTAGCGGGGGGGTCCTACGAGCAGTACTTC. Its translation: CASSELAGGSYEQYF.

The CDR3 loop reads CASSLGGARSPLHF. The CDR3 nucleotides read TGTGCCAGCAGTTTAGGGGGGGCGAGATCACCCCTCCACTTT. This chain uses TRBV28 with TRBJ1-6, with D tentatively TRBD1 (6 bases). The V and J ends lost 2 bases and 10 bases respectively, with 12 bases between them. The CDR3 length is 14 residues. The V gene's germline CDR1 is MDHEN and CDR2 SYDVKM.

The rearrangement links TRBV2 to TRBJ1-1; TRBD1 aligns across 9 bases. Germline CDR1 and CDR2: SNHLY and FYNNEI. The V and J ends lost 5 bases and 4 bases, in that order; junction bases with no gene match: 8. There are 15 residues in the CDR3. The CDR3: CASSSTGGLGTEAFF. The CDR3 DNA reads TGTGCCAGCAGTAGTACAGGGGGCTTGGGCACTGAAGCTTTCTTT.

V is TRBV5-1 and J is TRBJ1-5; the D is unclear. The germline V and J ends were trimmed by 2 bases and 0 bases, with 9 bases remaining between them. This CDR3 comprises 15 residues. CDR1 SGHRS and CDR2 YFSETQ come from the germline V gene. The CDR3 here is CASSLQLLSNQPQHF. DNA of the CDR3: TGCGCCAGCAGCTTACAGCTTCTTAGCAATCAGCCCCAGCATTTT.

This clone has only one observation. The chain recombines TRBV19 with TRBJ2-6, with 8 bases identical to TRBD1. The trim removed 3 bases at V and 0 bases at J, leaving 4 bases unmatched. The germline V gene has CDR1 LNHDA and CDR2 SQIVND (reference sequence). This CDR3 contains 17 residues. The CDR3 protein is CASSMTGARSGANVLTF. The CDR3 DNA reads TGTGCCAGTAGTATGACAGGGGCACGCTCTGGGGCCAACGTCCTGACTTTC.